The clone carrying this T cell receptor beta chain has just one count. Trimming cost V 4 bases and J 7 bases; bases outside gene matches: 8. The length of the CDR3 is 14 residues. Germline V CDR1 and CDR2: SGHDT, YYEEEE. Priming of first-strand cDNA relied on TRAV- and TRBV-specific primers (covering alpha and beta chains). TCRs underwent roughly 19 PCR cycles of amplification with a constant-region primer and V-primer adapter. Amplification of isolated mRNA was accomplished via in vitro transcription. MiXCR, applied by TCRdb to the reads, yields one record per CDR3 protein. Here the sample spans about 35,000 distinct CDR3 sequences, 20% to 25% being singletons. This specimen belongs to a study of low-dose radiotherapy and immunotherapy resistance in tumors. Time point indicated: after trial treatment. Treatment: LDRT plus nivolumab, ipilimumab, low-dose cyclophosphamide and aspirin (RACIN trial). Nivolumab, ipilimumab, aspirin, low-dose cyclophosphamide and low-dose radiotherapy were all administered to the donors.

The chain employs TRBV5-6 and TRBJ2-5, with 9 bases that match TRBD2. The sequencing used PBMCs, collected after low-dose radiotherapy plus immunotherapy. The sequence was obtained from a female donor with ovarian cancer. CDR3 loop: CASSPIAGEGTQYF. CDR3 sequence (DNA): TGTGCCAGCAGCCCCATAGCGGGAGAAGGGACCCAGTACTTC.